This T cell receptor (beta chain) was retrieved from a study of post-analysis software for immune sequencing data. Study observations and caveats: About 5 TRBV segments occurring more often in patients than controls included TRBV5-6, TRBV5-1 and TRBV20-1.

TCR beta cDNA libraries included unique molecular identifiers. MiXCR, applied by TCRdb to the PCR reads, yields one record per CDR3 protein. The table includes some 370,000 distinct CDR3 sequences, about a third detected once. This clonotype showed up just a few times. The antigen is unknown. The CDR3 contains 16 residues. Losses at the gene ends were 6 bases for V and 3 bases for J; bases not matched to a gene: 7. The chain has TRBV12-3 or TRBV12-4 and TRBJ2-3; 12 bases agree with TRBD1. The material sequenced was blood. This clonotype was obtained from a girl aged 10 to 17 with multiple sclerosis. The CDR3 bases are TGTGCCAGCAGCCCCCGGGACAGGGGGCAGACAGATACGCAGTATTTT. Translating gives CASSPRDRGQTDTQYF.